The 29 T cell receptor beta chains listed next were all sequenced from one sample in a study of cytomegalovirus exposure and HLA in healthy donors. Primers for the PCR totalled 60 Vbeta and 13 Jbeta. The table came from immunoSEQ multiplex PCR; TCRdb's copy has only in-frame clones and leaves some out. The table has about 120,000 clones, about 76% seen once; the top ten hold 25% to 35%. Specimen: PBMCs. The receptor source for this set is a man between 60 and 75 years old in good health and CMV-seropositive.

The chain joins TRBV2 to TRBJ1-3, with D perhaps TRBD1 (5 bases). The CDR3 spans 15 residues. Germline CDR1 is SNHLY and CDR2 is FYNNEI. V lost 5 bases and J lost 0, with 11 bases in between. This chain's CDR3 is CASSPPGSSGNTIYF. The DNA for the CDR3 is TGTGCCAGCAGTCCCCCAGGGTCCTCTGGAAACACCATATATTTT.

This clone was detected a few times. CDR3 sequence: CASSIFLGLTEAFF. The CDR3 bases are TGTGCCAGTAGTATATTCTTGGGGCTCACTGAAGCTTTCTTT. The chain recombines TRBV19 with TRBJ1-1; TRBD1 is a possible D gene (5 bases). The V gene's germline CDR1 is LNHDA and CDR2 SQIVND (reference sequence). The CDR3 length is 14 residues. V dropped 2 bases and J dropped 4 bases, with 11 bases sitting between them.

The chain carries TRBV28 and TRBJ2-7; possible D gene TRBD1, 6 bases. V was pared by 3 bases and J by 6 bases, with 15 bases between. The CDR3 length is 14 residues. Germline CDR1 and CDR2: MDHEN and SYDVKM. The CDR3 loop is CASSLTGTPTEQYF. CDR3 DNA sequence: TGTGCCAGCAGTTTGACCGGGACACCCACCGAGCAGTACTTC.

CDR3 sequence reads: CAISESPSGGYTDTQYF. DNA of the CDR3: TGTGCCATCAGTGAGTCCCCTAGCGGGGGGTACACAGATACGCAGTATTTT. The chain recombines TRBV10-3 with TRBJ2-3; 11 bases map to TRBD2. V trimming: 0 bases; J trimming: 2 bases; junction bases outside the gene matches: 4. The CDR3 has 17 amino acids. From germline, CDR1 is ENHRY and CDR2 SYGVKD.

This chain connects TRBV12-5 to TRBJ1-1, with 9 bases fitting TRBD1. V lost 0 bases to trimming and J lost 0 bases; unmatched junction nucleotides: 17. CDR3 length equals 21 residues. CDR1 is LGHNT and CDR2 is FRNRAP in the germline V gene. CDR3 residues: CASGLVPWTGAFGGVNTEAFF. Written as DNA, the CDR3 is TGTGCTAGTGGTTTGGTCCCCTGGACAGGGGCCTTTGGGGGGGTGAACACTGAAGCTTTCTTT. The full variable domain, its missing parts supplied by reference TRBV12-5 and TRBJ1-1, is DARVTQTPRHKVTEMGQEVTMRCQPILGHNTVFWYRQTMMQGLELLAYFRNRAPLDDSGMPKDRFSAEMPDATLATLKIQPSEPRDSAVYFCASGLVPWTGAFGGVNTEAFFGQGTRLTVV.

This chain connects TRBV5-5 to TRBJ1-2; 11 bases are a match to TRBD1. The CDR3 is 17 residues long. The ends lost 4 bases at V and 1 base at J; junction bases unmatched: 9. CDR1 SGHKS and CDR2 YYEKEE come from the germline V gene (reference sequence). The CDR3 bases are TGTGCCAGCAGCCGGAACGCCGGGACAGGGGGTAACTATGGCTACACCTTC. It is translated as CASSRNAGTGGNYGYTF.

V usage is TRBV5-1 and J usage is TRBJ2-7, with 9 positions matching TRBD1. Trimming removed 2 bases from V and 2 bases from J; junction bases left unmatched: 8. The CDR3 runs to 16 residues. Germline values: CDR1 SGHRS, CDR2 YFSETQ. The CDR3 nucleotides read TGCGCCAGCAGCTTATCCGGGACAGGGCTTACCTACGAGCAGTACTTC. Residues: CASSLSGTGLTYEQYF.

The gene calls are TRBV7-8 and TRBJ1-2; 9 bases line up with TRBD1. The CDR3 is made up of 15 amino acids. CDR1 is SGHVS and CDR2 is FQNEAQ in the germline V gene. J was trimmed by 3 bases and V by 1 base; bases with no gene match: 3. CDR3 sequence reads: CASSLGGQGYYGYTF. In DNA form, the CDR3 reads TGTGCCAGCAGCTTAGGGGGACAGGGATACTATGGCTACACCTTC.

This clone was recorded only once. This sequence joins TRBV18 and TRBJ2-7, with 10 positions matching TRBD2. The CDR3 has 16 amino acids. The junction had 7 bases not matched to a gene; V was cut back by 1 base and J by 4 bases. CDR1 and CDR2 from the germline V gene are KGHSH and LQKENI. CDR3 residues: CASSPLPTSGSYEQYF. In DNA form, the CDR3 reads TGTGCCAGCTCACCACTTCCGACTAGCGGGTCTTACGAGCAGTACTTC.

This clone was seen more than once but under ten times. The rearrangement links TRBV19 to TRBJ2-1; D is unresolved. V was trimmed by 5 bases and J by 2 bases, leaving 13 bases between them. CDR3 size: 15 residues. Germline values: CDR1 LNHDA, CDR2 SQIVND (reference sequence). This chain's CDR3 is CASSSGPFTYNEQFF. CDR3 nucleotides: TGTGCCAGTAGTTCAGGTCCTTTCACCTACAATGAGCAGTTCTTC.

CDR3 region: CASSLWRPVSSGNTIYF. The CDR3 DNA reads TGTGCCAGCAGCTTATGGAGGCCGGTGAGCTCTGGAAACACCATATATTTT. The chain uses TRBV5-4 and TRBJ1-3, with no clear D. CDR3 length: 17 amino acids. V lost 2 bases and J 0 bases, leaving 15 bases between the germline ends. CDR1 is SGHNT and CDR2 is YYREEE in the germline V gene (reference sequence).

This chain uses TRBV5-1 with TRBJ2-3; 11 bases map to TRBD2. Germline V lookup: CDR1 SGHRS, CDR2 YFSETQ. The junction had 2 bases not matched to a gene; V was cut back by 0 bases and J by 5 bases. This CDR3 region has 15 residues. CDR3 in DNA: TGCGCCAGCAGCTTGGGTGGGACTAGCGGAGATACGCAGTATTTT. It specifies CASSLGGTSGDTQYF.

The V and J genes are TRBV30 and TRBJ2-7; 8 positions agree with TRBD1. With 7 bases clipped from V and 2 bases from J, the junction kept 7 bases outside the gene matches. CDR1 and CDR2 (germline): GTSNPN, SVGIG (reference sequence). The length of the CDR3 is 13 residues. The CDR3 loop reads CASADRAPYEQYF. The CDR3, as DNA: TGTGCCTCCGCGGACAGGGCGCCCTACGAGCAGTACTTC.

This clone came up a few times. The J gene is TRBJ2-3, the V gene TRBV6-5, with no clear D. The V and J ends lost 5 bases and 5 bases respectively, with 5 bases between them. CDR1 and CDR2 (germline): MNHEY, SVGAGI. The CDR3 contains 11 residues. The CDR3, as DNA: TGTGCCAGCAGTCGGAGAGATACGCAGTATTTT. Protein sequence: CASSRRDTQYF.

V usage is TRBV18 and J usage is TRBJ2-5; the D gene is possibly TRBD1 (7 bases). Germline CDR1 is KGHSH and CDR2 is LQKENI. V dropped 3 bases and J dropped 5 bases, with 13 bases sitting between them. The CDR3 is made up of 14 amino acids. CDR3 loop: CASSPEGAAETQYF. CDR3 nucleotides: TGTGCCAGCTCACCGGAGGGGGCCGCGGAGACCCAGTACTTC. Full variable domain (missing parts from reference TRBV18 and TRBJ2-5): NAGVMQNPRHLVRRRGQEARLRCSPMKGHSHVYWYRQLPEEGLKFMVYLQKENIIDESGMPKERFSAEFPKEGPSILRIQQVVRGDSAAYFCASSPEGAAETQYFGPGTRLLVL.

The chain combines TRBV2 with TRBJ1-2; TRBD1 might be the D (6 bases). The V end was cut by 7 bases, the J end by 6 bases, with 18 bases between. CDR1 and CDR2 (germline): SNHLY, FYNNEI. This CDR3 region has 14 residues. CDR3 nucleotides: TGTGCCAGCATCCAGGGGTTCCGTTCTGATGGCTACACCTTC. Its protein product is CASIQGFRSDGYTF.

The chain carries TRBV10-1 and TRBJ1-1, with TRBD1 matching over 7 bases. CDR1 is WNHNN and CDR2 is SYGVQD in the germline V gene (reference sequence). The CDR3 has 14 residues. V was clipped by 6 bases and J by 1 base; unmatched bases: 5. DNA for the CDR3: TGCGCCAGCAGACGGACAGGCACGAACACTGAAGCTTTCTTT. The encoded protein is CASRRTGTNTEAFF.

V usage is TRBV5-1 and J usage is TRBJ2-6; TRBD2 is a possible D gene (5 bases). Germline loops: CDR1 SGHRS, CDR2 YFSETQ. The CDR3 is 15 residues long. The V and J ends lost 0 bases and 2 bases respectively, with 6 bases between them. CDR3 residues: CASSLGAAGANVLTF. The DNA for the CDR3 is TGCGCCAGCAGCTTGGGAGCGGCTGGGGCCAACGTCCTGACTTTC.

This chain joins TRBV27 and TRBJ1-5; D is undetermined. Trimming shortened V by 2 bases and J by 2 bases, and 7 bases separated the two germline ends. The CDR3 consists of 14 residues. Looked up from germline, CDR1 is MNHEY and CDR2 is SMNVEV (reference sequence). The CDR3 coding sequence is TGTGCCAGCAGTTTAATCCGGGGCAATCAGCCCCAGCATTTT. Its translation: CASSLIRGNQPQHF.

V usage is TRBV6-1 and J usage is TRBJ2-7, with D perhaps TRBD1 (6 bases). The CDR3 spans 13 residues. Looked up from germline, CDR1 is MNHNS and CDR2 is SASEGT. Between the trimmed V and J ends, which lost 4 bases and 3 bases, there was a span of 10 bases. The DNA for the CDR3 is TGTGCCAGCAGTGTCCGGGACAACTACGAGCAGTACTTC. Translating gives CASSVRDNYEQYF.

The rearrangement uses TRBV6-1 and TRBJ1-5; D remains ambiguous. The ends were cut back, 1 base at V and 6 bases at J, with 13 bases in the middle. Germline loops: CDR1 MNHNS, CDR2 SASEGT. CDR3 length: 15 residues. The CDR3 loop is CASSEGAVPRQPQHF. DNA of the CDR3: TGTGCCAGCAGTGAAGGGGCAGTACCCCGTCAGCCCCAGCATTTT.

J is TRBJ1-1 and V is TRBV19, with D hard to call. CDR1 LNHDA and CDR2 SQIVND come from the germline V gene (reference sequence). This CDR3 has 14 amino acids. Trimming stripped 5 bases from V and 5 bases from J, with 15 bases between. This CDR3 reads CASSERHLRTEAFF. Here the CDR3 DNA reads TGTGCCAGTAGTGAAAGACACCTCCGAACTGAAGCTTTCTTT.

The table lists this clone with a few counts. The CDR3 bases are TGTGCCAGTCAGCTGCGGGACCCCTACGAGCAGTACTTC. Residues: CASQLRDPYEQYF. V is TRBV28 and J is TRBJ2-7, with D perhaps TRBD2 (6 bases). Looked up from germline, CDR1 is MDHEN and CDR2 is SYDVKM. The CDR3 consists of 13 residues. The V gene lost 9 bases and the J gene lost 2 bases, with 14 bases spanning the gap.

This chain joins TRBV29-1 and TRBJ2-7, with 13 bases matching TRBD2. The CDR3 has 15 amino acids. Germline loops: CDR1 SQVTM, CDR2 ANQGSEA. The trim removed 6 bases at V and 0 bases at J, leaving 5 bases unmatched. The chain's CDR3 is CSVMGLAGNSYEQYF. DNA of the CDR3: TGCAGCGTGATGGGACTAGCGGGAAACTCCTACGAGCAGTACTTC.

V and J are TRBV28 and TRBJ1-2; D call uncertain. CDR1 and CDR2 from the germline V gene are MDHEN and SYDVKM. V lost 4 bases and J 4 bases, leaving 7 bases between the germline ends. The CDR3 is made up of 12 amino acids. CDR3 sequence reads: CASSSHSYGYTF. The DNA of the CDR3 is TGTGCCAGCAGTTCGCACAGCTATGGCTACACCTTC.

This clone was found a few times. The chain couples TRBV5-1 to TRBJ1-2; 8 nucleotides match TRBD1. The J segment lost 5 bases and the V segment lost 4 bases, leaving 10 bases of the junction unmatched. This CDR3 spans 15 amino acids. CDR1 is SGHRS, CDR2 YFSETQ, per germline. The CDR3 region has the DNA TGCGCCAGCAGCCTGGGGACAGGAAGTCGATATGGCTACACCTTC. The encoded protein is CASSLGTGSRYGYTF.

V and J are TRBV12-5 and TRBJ2-5, with 8 bases matching TRBD2. Per the germline V gene, CDR1 is LGHNT and CDR2 is FRNRAP. Trimming took 6 bases from V and 4 from J; bases not matched to a gene: 7. The CDR3 extends over 14 amino acids. The CDR3 protein is CASGTSGDPETQYF. CDR3 coding DNA: TGTGCTAGTGGAACTAGCGGAGACCCAGAGACCCAGTACTTC. The variable domain in full, completed from reference TRBV12-5 and TRBJ2-5, reads DARVTQTPRHKVTEMGQEVTMRCQPILGHNTVFWYRQTMMQGLELLAYFRNRAPLDDSGMPKDRFSAEMPDATLATLKIQPSEPRDSAVYFCASGTSGDPETQYFGPGTRLLVL.

V is TRBV10-3 and J is TRBJ1-1; perhaps TRBD1 as D (6 bases). The CDR3 extends over 13 amino acids. Germline CDR1 ENHRY, CDR2 SYGVKD. V was trimmed by 0 bases and J by 4 bases, leaving 6 bases between them. The CDR3 reads CAISESGGTEAFF. Written as DNA, the CDR3 is TGTGCCATCAGTGAGTCAGGGGGCACTGAAGCTTTCTTT.

This chain joins TRBV9 and TRBJ1-1; 8 nucleotides agree with TRBD1. Trimming at V came to 3 bases and at J to 5 bases, leaving 12 bases not matched to a gene. CDR3 length: 16 residues. Germline V gene data show CDR1 as SGDLS and CDR2 as YYNGEE. The CDR3 DNA reads TGTGCCAGCAGCGCCGGGACAGGTCACCGGGGAACTGAAGCTTTCTTT. This codes for CASSAGTGHRGTEAFF.